This is a list of T cell receptor beta chains from one sample in a study of Graves' ophthalmopathy and Graves' hyperthyroidism. TCRdb used MiXCR to reprocess the multiplex PCR reads, holding one entry per CDR3 protein. The sample consists of about 370,000 distinct CDR3 sequences, about 17% of them appearing once. Sequences were obtained from peripheral blood. Receptor source: a woman under 30 with Graves' ophthalmopathy. The CDR3 runs from the conserved cysteine through the conserved F or W. The D gene is left open where the match is weak. Expanded clones are given a class, and other clones once, few, many or no size at all.

d_gene	v_gene	j_gene	len	abundance	CDR3nt	CDR3aa
TRBD2	TRBV20-1	TRBJ2-1	16	many	TGCAGTGCTCAATCAGCGGGAGCTAGTTACGACAATGAGCAGTTCTTC	CSAQSAGASYDNEQFF
TRBD2	TRBV11-2	TRBJ2-7	15	many	TGTGCCAGCAGCACTAGTACGGGACTAGCGGGGGGGCCGTACTTC	CASSTSTGLAGGPYF
TRBD2	TRBV4-2	TRBJ2-5	18	many	TGTGCCAGCAGCCGGCGAACTGCGGGAGCTTCTTTGGGGGAGACCCAGTACTTC	CASSRRTAGASLGETQYF
.	TRBV12-3/TRBV12-4	TRBJ2-7	16	many	TGTGCCAGCAGTTTTGGTAACGGCGGAGTCTCCTACGAGCAGTACTTC	CASSFGNGGVSYEQYF
TRBD2	TRBV7-3	TRBJ2-2	18	many	TGTGCCAGCAGCTTAACGTCTAGGACTAGCACAAACACCGGGGAGCTGTTTTTT	CASSLTSRTSTNTGELFF
TRBD1	TRBV7-2	TRBJ2-4	13	many	TGTGCCAGCAGCTTCCGGGACAGGAACATTCAGTACTTC	CASSFRDRNIQYF
.	TRBV5-1	TRBJ1-1	15	many	TGCGCCAGCAGCTTGGAGGGGGGAGGAAGGGCTGAAGCTTTCTTT	CASSLEGGGRAEAFF
.	TRBV3-1	TRBJ1-6	10	many	TGTGCCAGCAGCCCGGGGGCCCTCCACTTT	CASSPGALHF
.	TRBV5-1	TRBJ2-7	18	many	TGCGCCAGCAGCTTAGGCCCTCCGGGACACGACCTCTCCTACGAGCAGTACTTC	CASSLGPPGHDLSYEQYF
.	TRBV11-2	TRBJ2-7	15	many	TGTGCCAGCAGCTTAGACGGGGGACTCCACTACGAGCAGTACTTC	CASSLDGGLHYEQYF
TRBD1	TRBV6-2/TRBV6-3	TRBJ1-5	17	.	TGTGCCAGCAGTCCCCCCTGGACAGGCGATAGCAATCAGCCCCAGCATTTT	CASSPPWTGDSNQPQHF
TRBD2	TRBV28	TRBJ2-5	14	many	TGTGCCAGCTCGGTGCGGGAGGGACAAGAGACCCAGTACTTC	CASSVREGQETQYF
TRBD2	TRBV6-1	TRBJ2-7	16	once	TGTGCCAGCAGTGAGGGGAGGGCCGCCTTGGGGTACGAGCAGTACTTC	CASSEGRAALGYEQYF
TRBD1	TRBV24-1	TRBJ2-7	14	many	TGTGCCACCAGTTCTGGGACAGAAAACTACGAGCAGTACTTC	CATSSGTENYEQYF
.	TRBV27	TRBJ2-7	14	many	TGTGCCAGCAGTTTAAGGCAAGCCTTCTACGAGCAGTACTTC	CASSLRQAFYEQYF
.	TRBV27	TRBJ1-1	16	many	TGTGCCAGCAGCGGGGCAAAATTGCGGGGCAGGACTGAAGCTTTCTTT	CASSGAKLRGRTEAFF
TRBD2	TRBV14	TRBJ2-7	15	many	TGTGCCAGCAGCCAAGTCCTAGCGGGAGATTACGAGCAGTACTTC	CASSQVLAGDYEQYF
.	TRBV6-5	TRBJ1-6	13	many	TGTGCCAGCAGTTACTCGAGTGTTTCACCCCTCCACTTT	CASSYSSVSPLHF
TRBD2	TRBV27	TRBJ2-7	16	.	TGTGCCAGCAGTAGGTTGACTAGCGGGAGGGGAACCGAGCAGTACTTC	CASSRLTSGRGTEQYF
.	TRBV28	TRBJ1-3	14	many	TGTGCCAGCAGTTTATCGGGGCCCGGAAACACCATATATTTT	CASSLSGPGNTIYF
.	TRBV2	TRBJ1-5	16	.	TGTGCCAGCAGCAAACAGGGCCATCTGAGCAATCAGCCCCAGCATTTT	CASSKQGHLSNQPQHF
.	TRBV19	TRBJ2-5	14	many	TGTGCCAGCAAACTCAGGGGCGAACAAGAGACCCAGTACTTC	CASKLRGEQETQYF
.	TRBV30	TRBJ2-2	14	many	TGTGCCTGGAGTGTAACCAGGGGCAGCGGGGAGCTGTTTTTT	CAWSVTRGSGELFF
.	TRBV12-3/TRBV12-4	TRBJ1-1	12	.	TGTGCCAGCAGTCCAAACACTGCTGAAGCTTTCTTT	CASSPNTAEAFF
.	TRBV9	TRBJ2-7	12	many	TGTGCCAGCAGCCCCGGGAACTACGAGCAGTACTTC	CASSPGNYEQYF
.	TRBV28	TRBJ2-7	19	many	TGTGCCAGCAGTTCCATATATACGCCGGGCCGGGCCCTTTCCTACGAGCAGTACTTC	CASSSIYTPGRALSYEQYF
TRBD1	TRBV12-3/TRBV12-4	TRBJ1-2	15	many	TGTGCCAGCAGTCCGCGGACAGGGAATACCTATGGCTACACCTTC	CASSPRTGNTYGYTF
TRBD1	TRBV12-3/TRBV12-4	TRBJ1-6	14	.	TGTGCCAGCAGCCGGAGACAGGGAGTTTCACCCCTCCACTTT	CASSRRQGVSPLHF
TRBD1	TRBV7-2	TRBJ1-5	15	.	TGTGCCAGCAGCTTTGGGACAGGCGTCAGTCAGCCCCAGCATTTT	CASSFGTGVSQPQHF
TRBD1	TRBV6-1	TRBJ2-2	14	.	TGTGCCAGCAATCGGCGACAGGGTACCGGGGAGCTGTTTTTT	CASNRRQGTGELFF
.	TRBV7-8	TRBJ1-1	16	many	TGTGCCAGCAGGCCAGACAGGTGGGGGGTGAACACTGAAGCTTTCTTT	CASRPDRWGVNTEAFF
.	TRBV7-2	TRBJ1-2	13	.	TGTGCCAGCAGCTGGGCGAGTACCTATGGCTACACCTTC	CASSWASTYGYTF
.	TRBV30	TRBJ1-1	12	many	TGTGCCTGGAGGGGCAGTAACACTGAAGCTTTCTTT	CAWRGSNTEAFF
TRBD2	TRBV20-1	TRBJ2-7	14	many	TGCAGTGCTAGAGAATGGGGGGGGGCCTACGAGCAGTACTTC	CSAREWGGAYEQYF
.	TRBV30	TRBJ2-5	14	.	TGTGCCTGGAGGGGAGGCGGGGCGGTGGAGACCCAGTACTTC	CAWRGGGAVETQYF
.	TRBV5-1	TRBJ1-3	15	many	TGCGCCAGCAGCTTGGCCGCGACAGCTGGAAACACCATATATTTT	CASSLAATAGNTIYF
TRBD1	TRBV6-5	TRBJ2-7	15	many	TGTGCCAGCAGTTCCGGGGGGACAGGGGGATACGAGCAGTACTTC	CASSSGGTGGYEQYF
.	TRBV7-6	TRBJ1-3	17	many	TGTGCCAGCAGCTTCCGAGCGCAGGAGAGCTCTGGAAACACCATATATTTT	CASSFRAQESSGNTIYF
TRBD2	TRBV6-2/TRBV6-3	TRBJ2-7	13	many	TGTGCCAGCACCTCTAGCGGGAGGTTCGAGCAGTACTTC	CASTSSGRFEQYF
.	TRBV3-1	TRBJ1-1	15	many	TGTGCCAGCAGCCAAGATCGCAGGGGAAACACTGAAGCTTTCTTT	CASSQDRRGNTEAFF
.	TRBV6-1	TRBJ2-7	12	many	TGTGCCAGCAGGAAGGGAGATTACGAGCAGTACTTC	CASRKGDYEQYF
.	TRBV6-1	TRBJ2-7	15	.	TGTGCCAGCAGTACCCGGGTCAAGATTTCCTACGAGCAGTACTTC	CASSTRVKISYEQYF
.	TRBV12-3/TRBV12-4	TRBJ2-6	15	many	TGTGCCAGCAGTTTAGGGGCAGGCCGCGTCAACGTCCTGACTTTC	CASSLGAGRVNVLTF
.	TRBV28	TRBJ2-6	14	many	TGTGCCAGCAGTTTGATGACTGGGGCCAACGTCCTGACTTTC	CASSLMTGANVLTF
TRBD2	TRBV7-9	TRBJ2-7	14	many	TGTGCCAGCAGTGCTAGCGGGACCGGGAGGGAGCAGTACTTC	CASSASGTGREQYF
.	TRBV20-1	TRBJ2-7	10	many	TGCAGTGCGGAACTAGAAAGGCAGTACTTC	CSAELERQYF
.	TRBV6-2/TRBV6-3	TRBJ2-1	13	many	TGTGCCAGCAGTTACCCCGCGGAGGTCGAGCAGTTCTTC	CASSYPAEVEQFF
.	TRBV19	TRBJ1-2	15	many	TGTGCCAGTAGTATAAGGGGCAGAAGTTTCTATGGCTACACCTTC	CASSIRGRSFYGYTF
TRBD2	TRBV19	TRBJ2-3	13	many	TGTGCCAGTAGTAGCGGGAGGGCAGATACGCAGTATTTT	CASSSGRADTQYF
.	TRBV6-1	TRBJ2-3	12	many	TGTGCCAGCAGCCATACCACAGATACGCAGTATTTT	CASSHTTDTQYF
.	TRBV24-1	TRBJ2-5	12	many	TGTGCCACCAGTGATTTTCGGGAGACCCAGTACTTC	CATSDFRETQYF